The subject of this entry is one T cell receptor beta chain. This sample is drawn from a study of OX40 agonist ivuxolimab in advanced cancers. Study-level background: Those enrolled were about 80% male, with a mean age of 60 years and ages from roughly 20 to 85.

Here immunoSEQ multiplex PCR was the method, and the copy in TCRdb shows in-frame clones only, minus some. The table shows under 80,000 clones, with 80% to 90% occurring only once. This CDR3 contains 16 residues. Trimming took 9 bases from V and 5 from J; bases not matched to a gene: 15. CDR1 and CDR2 from the germline V gene are MDHEN and SYDVKM. Autoimmune disease history or systemic immunosuppression meant exclusion. The sequencing used CD4+ or CD8+ T cells sorted from blood, collected in a trial of the OX40 agonist ivuxolimab. The TCR comes from an adult with an advanced solid tumor such as melanoma, head and neck, liver or kidney cancer. J is TRBJ2-5 and V is TRBV28; 10 positions match TRBD1. CDR3 protein: CASTETGGARKETQYF. CDR3 sequence (DNA): TGTGCCAGTACGGAGACAGGGGGCGCTAGGAAGGAGACCCAGTACTTC.